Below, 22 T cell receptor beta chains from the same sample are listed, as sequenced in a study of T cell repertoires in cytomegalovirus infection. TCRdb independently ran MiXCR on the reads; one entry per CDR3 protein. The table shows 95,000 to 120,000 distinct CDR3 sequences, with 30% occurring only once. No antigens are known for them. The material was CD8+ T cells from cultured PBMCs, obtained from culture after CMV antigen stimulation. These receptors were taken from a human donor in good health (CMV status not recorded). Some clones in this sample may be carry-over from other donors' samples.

Here the CDR3 DNA reads TGTGCCAGCAGCGCACAGGGGGATACGCAGTATTTT. Translating it yields CASSAQGDTQYF. The rearrangement links TRBV7-6 to TRBJ2-3; 7 bases align to TRBD1. The CDR3 loop spans 12 amino acids. CDR1 SGHVS and CDR2 FNYEAQ come from the germline V gene. V lost 5 bases and J lost 6; bases outside the gene matches: 2.

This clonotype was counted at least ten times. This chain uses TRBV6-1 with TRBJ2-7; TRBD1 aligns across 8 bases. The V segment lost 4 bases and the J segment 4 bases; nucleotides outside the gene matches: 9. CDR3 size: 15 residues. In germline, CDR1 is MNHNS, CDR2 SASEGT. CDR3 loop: CASSASTGVRYEQYF. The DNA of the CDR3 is TGTGCCAGCAGTGCGTCGACAGGGGTTCGGTACGAGCAGTACTTC.

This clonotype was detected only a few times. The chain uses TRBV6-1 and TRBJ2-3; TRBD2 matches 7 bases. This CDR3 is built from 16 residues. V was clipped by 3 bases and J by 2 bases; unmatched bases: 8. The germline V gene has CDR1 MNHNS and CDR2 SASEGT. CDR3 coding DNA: TGTGCCAGCAGTGATCTCGCGGGGGAAATCACAGATACGCAGTATTTT. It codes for CASSDLAGEITDTQYF.

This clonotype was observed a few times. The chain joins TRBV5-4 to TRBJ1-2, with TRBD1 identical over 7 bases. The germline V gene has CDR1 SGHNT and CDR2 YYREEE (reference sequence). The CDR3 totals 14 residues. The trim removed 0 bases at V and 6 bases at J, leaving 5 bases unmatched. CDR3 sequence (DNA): TGTGCCAGCAGCTTGGGACAGGGACGGAATGGCTACACCTTC. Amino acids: CASSLGQGRNGYTF.

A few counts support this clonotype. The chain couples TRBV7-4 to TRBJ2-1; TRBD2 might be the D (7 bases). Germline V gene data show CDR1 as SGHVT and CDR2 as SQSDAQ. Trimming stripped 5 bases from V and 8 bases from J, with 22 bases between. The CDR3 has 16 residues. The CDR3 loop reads CASSHPQGLGRDEQFF. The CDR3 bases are TGTGCCAGCAGCCACCCCCAGGGGCTAGGGAGGGATGAGCAGTTCTTC. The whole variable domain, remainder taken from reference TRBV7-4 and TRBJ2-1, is GAGVSQSPRYKVAKRGRDVALRCDSISGHVTLYWYRQTLGQGSEVLTYSQSDAQRDKSGRPSGRFSAERPERSVSTLKIQRTEQGDSAVYLCASSHPQGLGRDEQFFGPGTRLTVL.

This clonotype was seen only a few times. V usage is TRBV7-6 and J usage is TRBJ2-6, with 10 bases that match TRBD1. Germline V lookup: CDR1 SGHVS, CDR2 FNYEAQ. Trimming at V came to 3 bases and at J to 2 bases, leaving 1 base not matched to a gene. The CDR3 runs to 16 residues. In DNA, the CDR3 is TGTGCCAGCAGCTTGGACAGGGGGACTGGGGCCAACGTCCTGACTTTC. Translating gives CASSLDRGTGANVLTF.

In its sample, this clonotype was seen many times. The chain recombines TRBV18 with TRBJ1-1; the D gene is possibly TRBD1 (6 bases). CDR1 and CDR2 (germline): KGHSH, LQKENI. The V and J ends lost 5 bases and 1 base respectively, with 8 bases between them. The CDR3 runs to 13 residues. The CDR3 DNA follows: TGTGCCAGCTCAAAGGGACAGAACACTGAAGCTTTCTTT. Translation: CASSKGQNTEAFF.

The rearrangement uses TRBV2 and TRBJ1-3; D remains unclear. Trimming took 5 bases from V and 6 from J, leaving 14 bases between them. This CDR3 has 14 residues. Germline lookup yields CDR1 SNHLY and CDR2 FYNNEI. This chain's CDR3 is CASSTDTVKNTIYF. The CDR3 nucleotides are TGTGCCAGCAGTACCGACACCGTCAAAAACACCATATATTTT.

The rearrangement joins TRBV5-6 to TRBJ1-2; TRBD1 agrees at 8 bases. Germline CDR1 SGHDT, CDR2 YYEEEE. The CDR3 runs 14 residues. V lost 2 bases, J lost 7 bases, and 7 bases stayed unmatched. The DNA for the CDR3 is TGTGCCAGCAGCTTCGCTGACAGGGGACTTGGCTACACCTTC. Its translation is CASSFADRGLGYTF.

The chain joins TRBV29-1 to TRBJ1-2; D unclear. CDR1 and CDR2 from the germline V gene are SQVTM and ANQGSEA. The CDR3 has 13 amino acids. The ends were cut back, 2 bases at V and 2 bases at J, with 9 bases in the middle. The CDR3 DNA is TGCAGCGTTGAACGGCAGGACAACTATGGCTACACCTTC. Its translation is CSVERQDNYGYTF.

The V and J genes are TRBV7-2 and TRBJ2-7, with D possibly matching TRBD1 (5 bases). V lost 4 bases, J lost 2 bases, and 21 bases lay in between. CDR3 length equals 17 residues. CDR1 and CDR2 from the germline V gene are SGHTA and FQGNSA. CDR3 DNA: TGTGCCAGCAGCTCAAACACTAATAGCAGACAGACCTACGAGCAGTACTTC. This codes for CASSSNTNSRQTYEQYF.

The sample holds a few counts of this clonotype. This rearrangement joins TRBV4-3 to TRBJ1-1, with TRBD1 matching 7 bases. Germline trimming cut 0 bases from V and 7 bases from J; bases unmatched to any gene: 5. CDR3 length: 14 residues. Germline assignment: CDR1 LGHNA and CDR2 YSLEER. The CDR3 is CASSQDQGGLEAFF. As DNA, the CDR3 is TGCGCCAGCAGCCAAGATCAGGGGGGGCTTGAAGCTTTCTTT.

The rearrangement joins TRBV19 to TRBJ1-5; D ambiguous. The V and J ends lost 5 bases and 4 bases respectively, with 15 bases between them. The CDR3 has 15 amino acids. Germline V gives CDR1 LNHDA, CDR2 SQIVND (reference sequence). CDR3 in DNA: TGTGCCAGTAGTGAGTTTGGTCAGGTTAATCAGCCCCAGCATTTT. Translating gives CASSEFGQVNQPQHF.

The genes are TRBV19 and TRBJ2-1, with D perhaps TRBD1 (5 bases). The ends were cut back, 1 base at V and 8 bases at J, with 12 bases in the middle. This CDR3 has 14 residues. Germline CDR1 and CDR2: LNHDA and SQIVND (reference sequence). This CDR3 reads CASSIAQGTHEQFF. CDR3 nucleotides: TGTGCCAGTAGTATAGCGCAGGGTACCCATGAGCAGTTCTTC. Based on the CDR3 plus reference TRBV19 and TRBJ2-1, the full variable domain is DGGITQSPKYLFRKEGQNVTLSCEQNLNHDAMYWYRQDPGQGLRLIYYSQIVNDFQKGDIAEGYSVSREKKESFPLTVTSAQKNPTAFYLCASSIAQGTHEQFFGPGTRLTVL.

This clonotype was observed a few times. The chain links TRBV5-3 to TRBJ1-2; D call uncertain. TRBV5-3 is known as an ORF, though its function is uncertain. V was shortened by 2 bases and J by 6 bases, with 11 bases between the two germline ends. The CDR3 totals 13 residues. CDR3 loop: CARSFPKDDGYTF. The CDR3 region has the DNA TGTGCCAGAAGCTTTCCGAAAGACGATGGCTACACCTTC.

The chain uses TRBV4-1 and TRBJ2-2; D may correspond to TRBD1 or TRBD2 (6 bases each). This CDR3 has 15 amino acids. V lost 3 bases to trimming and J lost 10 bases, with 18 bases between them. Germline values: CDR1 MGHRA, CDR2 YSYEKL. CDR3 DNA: TGCGCCAGCAGCCAGGAGAGAAGGGGGGCGGTGGAGCTGTTTTTT. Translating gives CASSQERRGAVELFF.

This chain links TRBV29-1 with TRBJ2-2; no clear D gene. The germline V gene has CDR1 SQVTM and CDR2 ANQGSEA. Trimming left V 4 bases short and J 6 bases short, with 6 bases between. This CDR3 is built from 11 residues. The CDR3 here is CSVGGSGELFF. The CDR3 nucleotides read TGCAGCGTTGGTGGGTCCGGGGAGCTGTTTTTT.

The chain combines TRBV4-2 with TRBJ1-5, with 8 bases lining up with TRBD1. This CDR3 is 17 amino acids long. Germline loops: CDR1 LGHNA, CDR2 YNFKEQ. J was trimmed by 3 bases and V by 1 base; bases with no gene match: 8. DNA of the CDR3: TGTGCCAGCAGCCAAGCGGAAACAGGGGGGCCCAATCAGCCCCAGCATTTT. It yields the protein CASSQAETGGPNQPQHF.

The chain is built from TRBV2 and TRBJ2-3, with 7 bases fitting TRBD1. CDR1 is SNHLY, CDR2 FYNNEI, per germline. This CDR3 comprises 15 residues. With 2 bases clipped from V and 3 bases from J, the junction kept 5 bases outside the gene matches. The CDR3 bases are TGTGCCAGCAGTGAATTAAACAGGGGAACAGATACGCAGTATTTT. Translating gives CASSELNRGTDTQYF. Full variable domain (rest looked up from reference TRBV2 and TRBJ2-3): EPEVTQTPSHQVTQMGQEVILRCVPISNHLYFYWYRQILGQKVEFLVSFYNNEISEKSEIFDDQFSVERPDGSNFTLKIRSTKLEDSAMYFCASSELNRGTDTQYFGPGTRLTVL.

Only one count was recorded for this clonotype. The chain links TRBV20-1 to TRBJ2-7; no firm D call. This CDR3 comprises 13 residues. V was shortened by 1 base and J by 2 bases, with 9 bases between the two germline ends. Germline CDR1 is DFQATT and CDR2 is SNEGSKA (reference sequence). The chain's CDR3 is CSARVTATYEQYF. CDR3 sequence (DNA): TGCAGTGCTAGAGTGACGGCAACCTACGAGCAGTACTTC.

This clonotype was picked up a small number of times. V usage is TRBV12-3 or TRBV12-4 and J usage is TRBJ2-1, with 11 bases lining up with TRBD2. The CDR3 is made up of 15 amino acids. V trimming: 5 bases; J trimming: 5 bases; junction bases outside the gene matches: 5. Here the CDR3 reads CASSPGTSGDNEQFF. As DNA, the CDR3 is TGTGCCAGCAGTCCCGGGACTAGCGGTGACAATGAGCAGTTCTTC.

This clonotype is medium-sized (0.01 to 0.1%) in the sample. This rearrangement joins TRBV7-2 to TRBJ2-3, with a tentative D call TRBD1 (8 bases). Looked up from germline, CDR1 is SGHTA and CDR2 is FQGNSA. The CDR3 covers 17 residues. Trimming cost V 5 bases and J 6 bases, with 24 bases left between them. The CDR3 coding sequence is TGTGCCAGCAGCCCGACCCAGGGGGCGGGGGTACGGGATACGCAGTATTTT. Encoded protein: CASSPTQGAGVRDTQYF. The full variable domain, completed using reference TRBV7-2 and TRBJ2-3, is GAGVSQSPSNKVTEKGKDVELRCDPISGHTALYWYRQSLGQGLEFLIYFQGNSAPDKSGLPSDRFSAERTGGSVSTLTIQRTQQEDSAVYLCASSPTQGAGVRDTQYFGPGTRLTVL.